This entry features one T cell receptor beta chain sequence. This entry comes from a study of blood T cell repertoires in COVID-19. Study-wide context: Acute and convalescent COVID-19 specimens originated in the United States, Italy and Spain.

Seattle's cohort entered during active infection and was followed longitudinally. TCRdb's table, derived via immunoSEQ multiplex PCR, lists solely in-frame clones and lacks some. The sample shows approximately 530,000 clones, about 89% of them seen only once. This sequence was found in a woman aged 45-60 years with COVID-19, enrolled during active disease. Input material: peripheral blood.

CDR3 sequence reads: CASSPTSRDEQFF. CDR3 sequence (DNA): TGTGCCAGCAGTCCAACGAGCAGGGATGAGCAGTTCTTC. The chain combines TRBV12-3 or TRBV12-4 with TRBJ2-1; D possibly corresponds to TRBD1 (5 bases). The CDR3 spans 13 residues. Trimming stripped 5 bases from V and 8 bases from J, with 13 bases between.